This T cell receptor (beta chain) stems from a study of Tregs in tolerant kidney transplant recipients. As for the study in general: The nonmyeloablative bone marrow transplants came from related graft donors, with transient mixed chimerism.

Before regulatory T cell sorting, thawed PBMCs rested overnight at 37°C in around 180 IU/ml IL-2. Profiling relied on immunoSEQ multiplex PCR, and the TCRdb table lists in-frame clones only, not all of them. The sample lists about 64,000 clones, roughly 98% seen once, with around 0.34% in the top ten. The CDR3 runs 17 residues. Trimming removed 3 bases from V and 0 bases from J; junction bases left unmatched: 6. The germline CDR1 and CDR2 sequences are KGHSH and LQKENI. This TCR derives from a human donor who received a combined kidney and bone marrow transplant. The sequences come from Tregs from blood, collected before the transplant. V gene TRBV18 combines with J gene TRBJ2-3; 10 positions agree with TRBD2. The chain's CDR3 is CASSPASGGYSTDTQYF. The CDR3 DNA reads TGTGCCAGCTCACCGGCTAGCGGGGGATATAGCACAGATACGCAGTATTTT.